The clone carrying this T cell receptor (beta chain) was picked up one time. Its specificity is not known. The CDR3 loop spans 15 amino acids. Germline CDR1 and CDR2: SGDLS and YYNGEE. J gave up 5 bases and V 3 bases, and 7 bases lay outside the gene matches. The source of the sample is a study of graft-versus-host responses after intestinal transplantation. On the study more broadly: As for transplant type, recipients had multivisceral, liver-intestinal, or isolated intestinal grafts. Each patient got anti-thymocyte globulin induction, then tacrolimus and steroids for around 3 years.

Profiled with immunoSEQ multiplex PCR; TCRdb holds only in-frame clones, not every one. Here the sample spans roughly 120,000 clones, roughly 95% being singletons. The chain combines TRBV9 with TRBJ2-1; 8 bases fit TRBD2. This clonotype was obtained from a human donor who received an intestinal transplant. The material sequenced was unstimulated CD8+ T cells sorted from spleen or lymph node cells, taken before intestinal transplant. CDR3 loop: CASSASGTRDNEQFF. The CDR3 DNA reads as TGTGCCAGCAGCGCCTCCGGGACTAGGGACAATGAGCAGTTCTTC.